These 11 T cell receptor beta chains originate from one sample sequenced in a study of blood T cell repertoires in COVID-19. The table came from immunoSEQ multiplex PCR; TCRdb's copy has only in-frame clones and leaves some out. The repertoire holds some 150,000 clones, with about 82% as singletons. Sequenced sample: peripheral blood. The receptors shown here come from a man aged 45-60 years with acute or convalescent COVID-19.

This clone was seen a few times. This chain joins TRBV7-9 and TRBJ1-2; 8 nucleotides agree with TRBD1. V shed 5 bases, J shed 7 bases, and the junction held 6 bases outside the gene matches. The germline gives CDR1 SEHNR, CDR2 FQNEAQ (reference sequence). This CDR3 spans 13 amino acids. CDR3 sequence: CASSLNTGGGYTF. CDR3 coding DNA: TGTGCCAGCAGCCTTAATACAGGGGGTGGCTACACCTTC.

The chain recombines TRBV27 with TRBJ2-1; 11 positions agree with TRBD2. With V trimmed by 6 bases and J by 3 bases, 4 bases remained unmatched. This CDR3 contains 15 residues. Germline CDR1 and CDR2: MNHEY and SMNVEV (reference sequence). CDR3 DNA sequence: TGTGCCAGCAGCTCCGGGACTAGCGGCTACAATGAGCAGTTCTTC. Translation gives CASSSGTSGYNEQFF.

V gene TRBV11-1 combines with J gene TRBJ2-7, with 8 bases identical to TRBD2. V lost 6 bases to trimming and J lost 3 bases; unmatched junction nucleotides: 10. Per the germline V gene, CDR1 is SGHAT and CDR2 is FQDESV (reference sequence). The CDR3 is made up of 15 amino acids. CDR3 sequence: CASRMLGLDLYEQYF. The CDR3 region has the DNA TGTGCCAGCAGGATGTTGGGACTAGATCTCTACGAGCAGTACTTC.

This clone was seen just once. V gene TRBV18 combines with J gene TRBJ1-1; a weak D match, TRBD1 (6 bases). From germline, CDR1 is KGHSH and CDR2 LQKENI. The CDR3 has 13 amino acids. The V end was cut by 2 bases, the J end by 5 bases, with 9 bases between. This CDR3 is CASSPGQGTEAFF. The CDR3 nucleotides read TGTGCCAGCTCACCAGGGCAGGGGACTGAAGCTTTCTTT. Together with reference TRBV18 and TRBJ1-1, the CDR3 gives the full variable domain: NAGVMQNPRHLVRRRGQEARLRCSPMKGHSHVYWYRQLPEEGLKFMVYLQKENIIDESGMPKERFSAEFPKEGPSILRIQQVVRGDSAAYFCASSPGQGTEAFFGQGTRLTVV.

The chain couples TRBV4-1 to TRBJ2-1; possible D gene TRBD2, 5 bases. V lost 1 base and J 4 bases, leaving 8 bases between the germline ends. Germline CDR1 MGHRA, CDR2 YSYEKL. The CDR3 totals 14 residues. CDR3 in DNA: TGCGCCAGCAGCCAAGGACTACCTTACAATGAGCAGTTCTTC. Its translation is CASSQGLPYNEQFF.

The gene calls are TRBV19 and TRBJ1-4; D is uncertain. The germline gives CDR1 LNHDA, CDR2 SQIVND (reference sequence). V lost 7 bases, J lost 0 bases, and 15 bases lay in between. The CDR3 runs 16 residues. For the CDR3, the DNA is TGTGCCAGTACCCGAGCCCATTATGCAACTAATGAAAAACTGTTTTTT. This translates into CASTRAHYATNEKLFF.

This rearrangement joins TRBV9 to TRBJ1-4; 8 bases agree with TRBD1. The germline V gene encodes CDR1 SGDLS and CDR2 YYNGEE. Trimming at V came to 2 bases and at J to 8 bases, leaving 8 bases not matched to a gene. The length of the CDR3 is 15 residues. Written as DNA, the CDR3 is TGTGCCAGCAGCGTGGCAGGGGGCAACGGGGAAAAACTGTTTTTT. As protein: CASSVAGGNGEKLFF. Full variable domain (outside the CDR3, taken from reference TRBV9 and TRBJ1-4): DSGVTQTPKHLITATGQRVTLRCSPRSGDLSVYWYQQSLDQGLQFLIQYYNGEERAKGNILERFSAQQFPDLHSELNLSSLELGDSALYFCASSVAGGNGEKLFFGSGTQLSVL.

CDR3 protein: CASKPGQGGGYTF. The CDR3 DNA reads as TGTGCCAGCAAACCGGGACAGGGAGGCGGCTACACCTTC. The chain couples TRBV12-3 or TRBV12-4 to TRBJ1-2, with 9 nucleotides matching TRBD1. CDR3 length equals 13 residues. J gave up 8 bases and V 7 bases, and 8 bases lay outside the gene matches.

CDR3 residues: CASSGGAGIGELFF. The CDR3 DNA sequence: TGTGCCAGCAGCGGTGGGGCTGGGATCGGGGAGCTGTTTTTT. V is TRBV9 and J is TRBJ2-2; possible D gene TRBD1, 5 bases. Trimming shortened V by 3 bases and J by 7 bases, and 13 bases separated the two germline ends. The CDR3 contains 14 residues. Germline V CDR1 and CDR2: SGDLS, YYNGEE.

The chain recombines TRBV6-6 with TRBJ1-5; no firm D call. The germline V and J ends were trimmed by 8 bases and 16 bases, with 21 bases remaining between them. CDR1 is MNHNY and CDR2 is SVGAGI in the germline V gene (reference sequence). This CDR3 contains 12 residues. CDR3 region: CASWVGDSRYHF. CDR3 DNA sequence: TGTGCCAGCTGGGTCGGAGACTCGCGTTACCATTTT.

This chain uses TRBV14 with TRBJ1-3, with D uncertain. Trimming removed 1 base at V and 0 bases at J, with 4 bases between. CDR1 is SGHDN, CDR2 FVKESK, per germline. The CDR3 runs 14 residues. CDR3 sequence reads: CASSQGHSGNTIYF. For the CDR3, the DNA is TGTGCCAGCAGCCAAGGTCACTCTGGAAACACCATATATTTT. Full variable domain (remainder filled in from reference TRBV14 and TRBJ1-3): EAGVTQFPSHSVIEKGQTVTLRCDPISGHDNLYWYRRVMGKEIKFLLHFVKESKQDESGMPNNRFLAERTGGTYSTLKVQPAELEDSGVYFCASSQGHSGNTIYFGEGSWLTVV.